These 21 T cell receptor beta chains share one sample of origin, sequenced in a study of blood T cells in healthy people across ages. Using a J-beta primer mix together with a sample-barcoded 5' primer, a second PCR was run for roughly 6 to 12 cycles. One entry per CDR3 protein results from TCRdb running MiXCR on the 5' RACE reads. The sample has fewer than 1.5 million distinct CDR3 sequences; 42% are singletons. Material: blood. The source is a woman between 18 and 30 years old in good health.

This clonotype was seen ten or more times. The chain is built from TRBV3-1 and TRBJ2-1; D unresolved. Germline V gene sequence: CDR1 LGHDT, CDR2 YNNKEL (reference sequence). The CDR3 spans 13 residues. Trimming removed 0 bases at V and 10 bases at J, with 10 bases between. CDR3 sequence (DNA): TGTGCCAGCAGCCAAGATCTCCGAGTGGAGCAGTTCTTC. Translation gives CASSQDLRVEQFF.

The chain carries TRBV4-2 and TRBJ2-7; 9 positions match TRBD1. Judging by the DNA end, TRBJ2-5 fits better; the J call may be wrong. This CDR3 spans 16 amino acids. Germline values: CDR1 LGHNA, CDR2 YNFKEQ. CDR3 loop: CASSLLTGTGMETQYF. The CDR3 DNA sequence: TGTGCCAGCAGCCTCCTCACCGGGACAGGGATGGAGACCCAGTACTTC.

There are a few counts of this clonotype. The chain carries TRBV27 and TRBJ1-5, with 7 bases aligning to TRBD1. The CDR3 totals 15 residues. Germline-derived CDR1 and CDR2 are MNHEY and SMNVEV (reference sequence). V trimming: 4 bases; J trimming: 3 bases; junction bases outside the gene matches: 6. CDR3 coding DNA: TGTGCCAGCAGTTACGACAGGGCACCCAATCAGCCCCAGCATTTT. Its protein product is CASSYDRAPNQPQHF.

This chain joins TRBV30 and TRBJ1-1; D is undetermined. The CDR3 runs to 12 residues. Germline CDR1 and CDR2: GTSNPN and SVGIG (reference sequence). Trimming stripped 0 bases from V and 6 bases from J, with 8 bases between. The CDR3 DNA reads as TGTGCCTGGAGTGTACAAGAACCTGAAGCTTTCTTT. Its translation is CAWSVQEPEAFF.

The chain couples TRBV9 to TRBJ2-1, with 7 bases matching TRBD2. Germline trimming cut 4 bases from V and 6 bases from J; bases unmatched to any gene: 7. Germline V CDR1 and CDR2: SGDLS, YYNGEE. The CDR3 sequence is 14 residues long. This chain's CDR3 is CASSLGTTPNEQFF. The CDR3 DNA reads TGTGCCAGCAGCCTCGGGACTACGCCCAATGAGCAGTTCTTC.

This clonotype was detected only a few times. The V and J genes are TRBV20-1 and TRBJ1-5; D is uncertain. The CDR3 consists of 13 residues. Trimming removed 6 bases from V and 4 bases from J, with 13 bases in between. CDR1 is DFQATT and CDR2 is SNEGSKA in the germline V gene (reference sequence). CDR3 sequence reads: CSAPPLPNQPQHF. CDR3 nucleotides: TGCAGTGCGCCCCCCCTGCCTAATCAGCCCCAGCATTTT.

This clonotype was observed a few times. V usage is TRBV7-2 and J usage is TRBJ2-4, with 10 bases matching TRBD1. The assigned J gene may be wrong: the sequence end matches TRBJ2-7 better. CDR1 is SGHTA, CDR2 FQGNSA, per germline. CDR3 length: 15 amino acids. This CDR3 is CASSFGTGAFNEQYF. CDR3 bases: TGTGCCAGCAGCTTTGGGACAGGGGCTTTCAACGAGCAGTACTTC.

This clonotype occurred a few times. The rearrangement links TRBV6-6 to TRBJ2-1; D gene ambiguous. CDR3 size: 14 residues. Trimming stripped 0 bases from V and 8 bases from J, with 11 bases between. Germline loops: CDR1 MNHNY, CDR2 SVGAGI (reference sequence). The CDR3 region has the DNA TGTGCCAGCAGTTACTCTGGCTCTATGGATGAGCAGTTCTTC. This translates into CASSYSGSMDEQFF.

This clonotype occurred many times. This rearrangement joins TRBV29-1 to TRBJ2-7; 7 bases are shared with TRBD1. V lost 4 bases, J lost 0 bases, and 3 bases stayed unmatched. This CDR3 spans 13 amino acids. Germline V CDR1 and CDR2: SQVTM, ANQGSEA. The DNA of the CDR3 is TGCAGCGTTGGGTCAGGGGGCTCCTACGAGCAGTACTTC. Its translation: CSVGSGGSYEQYF.

The chain employs TRBV12-3 or TRBV12-4 and TRBJ2-1; perhaps TRBD1 as D (6 bases). The CDR3 covers 13 residues. Trimming took 5 bases from V and 10 from J, leaving 15 bases between them. The CDR3 sequence is CASSPAGVYEQFF. In DNA form, the CDR3 reads TGTGCCAGCAGTCCGGCAGGGGTTTACGAGCAGTTCTTC.

V and J are TRBV28 and TRBJ2-7; TRBD2 matches 13 bases. This CDR3 is built from 15 residues. V lost 8 bases, J lost 2 bases, and 6 bases stayed unmatched. CDR1 is MDHEN, CDR2 SYDVKM, per germline. The CDR3 nucleotides read TGTGCCAGCCACCGACTAGCGGGGGGCACCTACGAGCAGTACTTC. Translating it yields CASHRLAGGTYEQYF.

The chain is built from TRBV2 and TRBJ1-5, with D maybe TRBD1 (6 bases). V lost 6 bases to trimming and J lost 6 bases, with 21 bases between them. CDR1 is SNHLY and CDR2 is FYNNEI in the germline V gene. This CDR3 contains 16 residues. CDR3 DNA sequence: TGTGCCAGCAGCCCCACTCGACCCGGGGGCGGTCAGCCCCAGCATTTT. Translated: CASSPTRPGGGQPQHF.

The rearrangement uses TRBV6-2 or TRBV6-3 and TRBJ2-1, with 12 positions matching TRBD2. V was pared by 6 bases and J by 3 bases, with 6 bases of the junction left unmatched. There are 16 residues in the CDR3. Germline V lookup: CDR1 MNHEY, CDR2 SVGEGT. The CDR3 region is CASRRGLAGYYNEQFF. In DNA, the CDR3 is TGTGCCAGCAGAAGGGGACTAGCGGGTTACTACAATGAGCAGTTCTTC.

The gene calls are TRBV20-1 and TRBJ1-5; D is unclear. This CDR3 has 12 amino acids. Germline V gene lookup returns CDR1 DFQATT and CDR2 SNEGSKA (reference sequence). With 3 bases removed from V and 9 bases from J, the gap between germline ends came to 12 bases. For the CDR3, the DNA is TGCAGTGCTAGGGTGGGAGATCGGCCCCAGCATTTT. This translates into CSARVGDRPQHF.

CDR3 nucleotide sequence: TGTGCCAGCAGTGAGGTCGGAAACACCATATATTTT. This sequence encodes CASSEVGNTIYF. The V and J genes are TRBV6-1 and TRBJ1-3, with unresolved D. This CDR3 is 12 amino acids long. V was trimmed by 3 bases and J by 4 bases, leaving 4 bases between them. Germline V gene sequence: CDR1 MNHNS, CDR2 SASEGT.

With respect to this clonotype: A far bigger clonotype differs at one base, so this is likely a read error. The gene calls are TRBV4-2 and TRBJ2-7; 7 bases fit TRBD1. The CDR3 sequence is 15 residues long. Germline CDR1 LGHNA, CDR2 YNFKEQ. J gave up 0 bases and V 0 bases, and 2 bases lay outside the gene matches. CDR3 DNA: TGTGCCAGCAGCCAAGAACAGGGGAGCTCCTACGAGCAGTACTTC. As protein: CASSQEQGSSYEQYF.

This clonotype was counted only a few times. The V gene is TRBV20-1, the J gene TRBJ2-3; TRBD2 aligns across 9 bases. Germline-derived CDR1 and CDR2 are DFQATT and SNEGSKA (reference sequence). With V trimmed by 0 bases and J by 0 bases, 4 bases remained unmatched. This CDR3 contains 16 residues. CDR3 residues: CSARDWLAGSTDTQYF. As DNA, the CDR3 is TGCAGTGCTAGAGATTGGCTAGCGGGGAGCACAGATACGCAGTATTTT.

The gene calls are TRBV12-3 or TRBV12-4 and TRBJ1-2, with D possibly TRBD1 on 6 matching bases. V was pared by 5 bases and J by 7 bases, with 17 bases between. The CDR3 has 14 residues. The DNA for the CDR3 is TGTGCCAGCAGTCCAGGGAGGGGGGCTGGTGGCTACACCTTC. It is translated as CASSPGRGAGGYTF.

This clonotype was counted a few times. The V gene is TRBV3-1, the J gene TRBJ2-7; D is uncertain. Trimming took off 0 bases at V and 6 bases at J, with 9 bases between the two ends. The CDR3 covers 13 residues. In germline, CDR1 is LGHDT, CDR2 YNNKEL (reference sequence). The CDR3 spells CASSQDKATEQYF. CDR3 nucleotide sequence: TGTGCCAGCAGCCAAGATAAGGCTACCGAGCAGTACTTC.

Notes on this clonotype: A much larger clone differs from this one at a single base, so this may be a read error. CDR3 DNA: TGTGCCACCGCGTCTGGAGAGACCCAGTTCTTC. Translating gives CATASGETQFF. The rearrangement uses TRBV12-3 or TRBV12-4 and TRBJ2-5; D is uncertain. TRBJ2-1 explains the end of the DNA better; the J call may be wrong. There are 11 residues in the CDR3.

This clonotype came up a few times. The J gene is TRBJ2-2, the V gene TRBV3-1, with 8 bases that match TRBD1. The CDR3 extends over 15 amino acids. With 3 bases clipped from V and 4 bases from J, the junction kept 4 bases outside the gene matches. CDR1 and CDR2 (germline): LGHDT, YNNKEL (reference sequence). The CDR3 DNA reads TGTGCCAGCAGCCAGGACAGGGTGGGCACCGGGGAGCTGTTTTTT. Its translation is CASSQDRVGTGELFF. The full variable domain, completed using reference TRBV3-1 and TRBJ2-2, is DTAVSQTPKYLVTQMGNDKSIKCEQNLGHDTMYWYKQDSKKFLKIMFSYNNKELIINETVPNRFSPKSPDKAHLNLHINSLELGDSAVYFCASSQDRVGTGELFFGEGSRLTVL.